These 30 T cell receptor beta chains were all obtained from the same sample, sequenced in a study of T cells in Graves' hyperthyroidism and ophthalmopathy. Amplification of TCR beta CDR3 regions was performed using RNA transcripts as template. During a first-round RT-PCR of the TCR CDR3, the HTBI primer set was used. MiXCR was run by TCRdb on the multiplex PCR reads, yielding one entry per CDR3 protein. The profile shows around 690,000 distinct CDR3 sequences, 17% of them singletons. The specimen sequenced was blood. The origin of the receptors is a middle-aged man with Graves' hyperthyroidism.

With regard to this clonotype: At one end, the junction sequence differs from germline, possibly due to a read error. J is TRBJ2-7 and V is TRBV2; D not certain. Germline V lookup: CDR1 SNHLY, CDR2 FYNNEI. This CDR3 spans 13 amino acids. CDR3 amino acids: CAGRTDRPYEQYF. The CDR3 DNA follows: TGTGCCGGCAGGACCGACCGACCATACGAGCAGTACTTC.

This clonotype was detected only a few times. J is TRBJ2-6 and V is TRBV27; no definite D call. V lost 6 bases, J lost 11 bases, and 14 bases lay in between. The CDR3 runs to 13 residues. The germline gives CDR1 MNHEY, CDR2 SMNVEV (reference sequence). CDR3 in DNA: TGTGCCAGCAGCCTCGGGCCTCACGACGTCCTGACTTTC. Encoded protein: CASSLGPHDVLTF.

This clonotype was counted at least ten times. V is TRBV27 and J is TRBJ2-3; D might be TRBD2 (5 bases). The ends were cut back, 2 bases at V and 6 bases at J, with 18 bases in the middle. CDR3 length: 16 residues. Germline V CDR1 and CDR2: MNHEY, SMNVEV (reference sequence). The CDR3 DNA is TGTGCCAGCAGTTTACTGAGGACTTTGACACCCGATACGCAGTATTTT. It translates to CASSLLRTLTPDTQYF.

The chain joins TRBV18 to TRBJ2-3, with 9 positions matching TRBD1. CDR1 and CDR2 (germline): KGHSH, LQKENI. The V and J ends lost 2 bases and 8 bases, in that order; junction bases with no gene match: 11. This CDR3 spans 16 amino acids. CDR3: CASSPASRDRDGTQYF. CDR3 sequence (DNA): TGTGCCAGCTCACCAGCGTCCCGGGACAGGGACGGTACGCAGTATTTT.

This clonotype was seen ten or more times. CDR3: CASSLIGFNTEAFF. As DNA, the CDR3 is TGTGCCAGCAGCCTAATCGGGTTCAACACTGAAGCTTTCTTT. The chain recombines TRBV27 with TRBJ1-1; D not resolved. Germline CDR1 and CDR2: MNHEY and SMNVEV (reference sequence). V was shortened by 6 bases and J by 2 bases, with 13 bases between the two germline ends. This CDR3 is built from 14 residues.

About this clonotype: A read error may be the cause here, since a much bigger clone is one base away. V gene TRBV27 combines with J gene TRBJ1-5, with D possibly matching TRBD1 (5 bases). CDR3 size: 14 residues. Germline V gene lookup returns CDR1 MNHEY and CDR2 SMNVEV (reference sequence). With 0 bases removed from V and 9 bases from J, the gap between germline ends came to 12 bases. Written as DNA, the CDR3 is TGTGCCAGCAGTTTATCGTTTGTGGGGCGGCCCCAGCATTTT. This translates into CASSLSFVGRPQHF.

This clonotype occurred many times. The genes are TRBV27 and TRBJ2-1, with TRBD2 matching over 10 bases. Unmatched junction bases numbered 9, after V lost 4 bases and J lost 6 bases. CDR1 and CDR2 (germline): MNHEY, SMNVEV (reference sequence). The CDR3 has 16 amino acids. In nucleotides, the CDR3 is TGTGCCAGCAGTTCCCCGGCTAGCGGGAGAGGCAATGAGCAGTTCTTC. Translated: CASSSPASGRGNEQFF.

This clonotype was observed at least ten times. V usage is TRBV11-2 and J usage is TRBJ2-1; TRBD2 aligns across 7 bases. The length of the CDR3 is 18 residues. CDR1 and CDR2 (germline): SGHAT, FQNNGV. The V segment lost 0 bases and the J segment 7 bases; nucleotides outside the gene matches: 15. The CDR3 DNA sequence: TGTGCCAGCAGCTTAGATCACCGGGGAGGGCGCCCGGATAATGAGCAGTTCTTC. Protein: CASSLDHRGGRPDNEQFF.

This clonotype came up many times. This chain uses TRBV12-3 or TRBV12-4 with TRBJ1-1; D not resolved. The CDR3 spans 12 residues. V was shortened by 1 base and J by 7 bases, with 7 bases between the two germline ends. The CDR3 spells CASSLVGVEAFF. CDR3 bases: TGTGCCAGCAGTTTAGTCGGGGTTGAAGCTTTCTTT.

This clonotype came up many times. The chain links TRBV11-2 to TRBJ2-1; D is perhaps TRBD2 (9 bases). V lost 1 base and J lost 5, with 24 bases in between. This CDR3 contains 19 residues. Germline CDR1 reads SGHAT; CDR2 reads FQNNGV. The CDR3 DNA is TGTGCCAGCAGCTTAGTCGGAGCAGGGGGCGGGAGGGTTGACAATGAGCAGTTCTTC. Its translation is CASSLVGAGGGRVDNEQFF.

This clonotype came up a few times. The genes are TRBV30 and TRBJ1-2, with D unresolved. Germline loops: CDR1 GTSNPN, CDR2 SVGIG (reference sequence). The CDR3 loop spans 13 amino acids. Trimming removed 5 bases at V and 2 bases at J, with 12 bases between. This CDR3 reads CAWYGPTNYGYTF. CDR3 bases: TGTGCCTGGTATGGGCCCACCAACTATGGCTACACCTTC.

This clonotype was picked up many times. The chain recombines TRBV2 with TRBJ2-7; 8 bases map to TRBD1. Germline CDR1 and CDR2: SNHLY and FYNNEI. The junction had 11 bases not matched to a gene; V was cut back by 5 bases and J by 5 bases. This CDR3 is 15 amino acids long. The CDR3 DNA reads TGTGCCAGCAGTCCCGCCGGGACAGGAGAAAACGAGCAGTACTTC. The encoded protein is CASSPAGTGENEQYF.

The CDR3 DNA reads as TGCAGTGCTAGCCTGGGGAGGGGTAGTTCCCAAGAGACCCAGTACTTC. Protein: CSASLGRGSSQETQYF. V is TRBV20-1 and J is TRBJ2-5; TRBD2 agrees at 7 bases. Germline V gene data show CDR1 as DFQATT and CDR2 as SNEGSKA (reference sequence). This CDR3 contains 16 residues. The V segment lost 3 bases and the J segment 1 base; nucleotides outside the gene matches: 11.

The rearrangement uses TRBV7-9 and TRBJ2-3; TRBD2 matches 13 bases. The CDR3 covers 17 residues. V lost 6 bases to trimming and J lost 2 bases; unmatched junction nucleotides: 8. CDR1 SEHNR and CDR2 FQNEAQ come from the germline V gene (reference sequence). CDR3 loop: CASSFGLAGASTDTQYF. In nucleotides, the CDR3 is TGTGCCAGCAGTTTCGGACTAGCGGGAGCGTCCACAGATACGCAGTATTTT.

In this sample, this clonotype turned up many times. The chain combines TRBV29-1 with TRBJ1-2; weak D call: TRBD1 (5 bases). This CDR3 is built from 12 residues. The germline V and J ends were trimmed by 3 bases and 4 bases, with 9 bases remaining between them. The germline V gene has CDR1 SQVTM and CDR2 ANQGSEA. The DNA of the CDR3 is TGCAGCGTTGATCGGGGGGGCTATGGCTACACCTTC. Protein: CSVDRGGYGYTF.

This clonotype was seen repeatedly, ten times or more. This chain connects TRBV28 to TRBJ2-1, with no clear D. Per germline, CDR1 MDHEN and CDR2 SYDVKM. V lost 6 bases and J 6 bases, leaving 6 bases between the germline ends. There are 11 residues in the CDR3. DNA of the CDR3: TGTGCCAGCAGCAATCTCAATGAGCAGTTCTTC. It yields the protein CASSNLNEQFF. Complete variable domain (other parts from reference TRBV28 and TRBJ2-1): DVKVTQSSRYLVKRTGEKVFLECVQDMDHENMFWYRQDPGLGLRLIYFSYDVKMKEKGDIPEGYSVSREKKERFSLILESASTNQTSMYLCASSNLNEQFFGPGTRLTVL.

The sample holds many counts of this clonotype. V and J are TRBV10-3 and TRBJ2-3; no reliable D call. V was trimmed by 3 bases and J by 4 bases, leaving 11 bases between them. This CDR3 contains 14 residues. Germline-derived CDR1 and CDR2 are ENHRY and SYGVKD. CDR3 sequence reads: CAISEALEADTQYF. CDR3 coding DNA: TGTGCCATCAGTGAAGCCCTAGAGGCAGATACGCAGTATTTT.

V usage is TRBV7-9 and J usage is TRBJ1-3; D remains ambiguous. Germline V lookup: CDR1 SEHNR, CDR2 FQNEAQ (reference sequence). The ends were cut back, 1 base at V and 3 bases at J, with 4 bases in the middle. The CDR3 totals 13 residues. Here the CDR3 reads CASSLGNGNTIYF. In DNA, the CDR3 is TGTGCCAGCAGCTTAGGGAATGGAAACACCATATATTTT.

There are a few counts of this clonotype. The V call is TRBV20-1, the J call TRBJ2-7, with D perhaps matching TRBD1 (6 bases). Germline assignment: CDR1 DFQATT and CDR2 SNEGSKA (reference sequence). The CDR3 length is 13 residues. V was trimmed by 5 bases and J by 0 bases, leaving 11 bases between them. CDR3 bases: TGCAGTGCTGACAGGTATAGCTCCTACGAGCAGTACTTC. Translating gives CSADRYSSYEQYF.

Details on this clonotype: In this CDR3 the conserved last residue, phenylalanine or tryptophan, is missing, so a read error is likely. The CDR3 reads CASSSRSGPQNDSPLHL. CDR3 DNA: TGTGCCAGCAGCTCAAGATCCGGGCCGCAGAACGATTCACCCCTCCACTTG. The V call is TRBV13, the J call TRBJ1-6; no clear D gene. From germline, CDR1 is PRHDT and CDR2 FYEKMQ (reference sequence). This CDR3 comprises 17 residues. The ends were cut back, 4 bases at V and 8 bases at J, with 21 bases in the middle.

The rearrangement joins TRBV5-1 to TRBJ1-2; D call uncertain. V shed 4 bases and J shed 1 base, with 11 bases lying between them. This CDR3 comprises 14 residues. Germline V gene data show CDR1 as SGHRS and CDR2 as YFSETQ. The CDR3 DNA follows: TGCGCCAGCAGCAAAGTTGACCTTAACTATGGCTACACCTTC. Its protein product is CASSKVDLNYGYTF.

This clonotype was observed a few times. The rearrangement links TRBV7-2 to TRBJ1-2, with D perhaps matching TRBD1 (6 bases). CDR1 is SGHTA and CDR2 is FQGNSA in the germline V gene. This CDR3 has 14 residues. The V and J ends lost 4 bases and 4 bases respectively, with 13 bases between them. CDR3 sequence: CASSSRGGAYGYTF. DNA for the CDR3: TGTGCCAGCAGCTCAAGGGGGGGCGCCTATGGCTACACCTTC.

This clonotype was recorded at least ten times. The chain employs TRBV20-1 and TRBJ1-1, with D unresolved. CDR1 is DFQATT and CDR2 is SNEGSKA in the germline V gene (reference sequence). CDR3 length: 14 amino acids. Trimming took 2 bases from V and 0 from J, leaving 10 bases between them. CDR3 sequence (DNA): TGCAGTGCTAGATTGTTGAGGATGAACACTGAAGCTTTCTTT. Protein sequence: CSARLLRMNTEAFF.

There are many counts of this clonotype. The rearrangement uses TRBV13 and TRBJ2-7, with 8 positions matching TRBD2. CDR3 length: 17 residues. Germline loops: CDR1 PRHDT, CDR2 FYEKMQ (reference sequence). V shed 5 bases, J shed 3 bases, and the junction held 15 bases outside the gene matches. CDR3: CASSEGPIGGGNYEQYF. The CDR3 DNA reads as TGTGCCAGCAGCGAGGGACCCATCGGGGGGGGTAACTACGAGCAGTACTTC.

This clonotype was found once. The rearrangement joins TRBV18 to TRBJ2-3, with D perhaps matching TRBD1 or TRBD2 (5 bases each). Germline V gene sequence: CDR1 KGHSH, CDR2 LQKENI. V shed 4 bases and J shed 5 bases, with 10 bases lying between them. The CDR3 extends over 13 amino acids. The DNA for the CDR3 is TGTGCCAGCTCACGAGGGGCGGGAGATACGCAGTATTTT. Protein sequence: CASSRGAGDTQYF.

This clonotype was found many times. V usage is TRBV28 and J usage is TRBJ2-7; the D is unclear. This CDR3 region has 15 residues. The germline V and J ends were trimmed by 4 bases and 1 base, with 14 bases remaining between them. The V gene's germline CDR1 is MDHEN and CDR2 SYDVKM. CDR3: CASSSDRSYSYEQYF. The CDR3 nucleotides read TGTGCCAGCAGTTCTGACCGTAGCTATTCCTACGAGCAGTACTTC.

Of note for this clonotype: At one boundary the junction diverges from the germline segment, which might be a read error. The gene calls are TRBV6-2 or TRBV6-3 and TRBJ2-7; 7 bases fit TRBD2. The V gene's germline CDR1 is MNHEY and CDR2 SVGEGT. The CDR3 is 15 amino acids. CDR3: CAGSSIRGGSGEQYF. The DNA for the CDR3 is TGTGCCGGCAGTTCAATCCGGGGCGGGAGCGGCGAGCAGTACTTC.

This clonotype was found many times. This chain joins TRBV6-2 or TRBV6-3 and TRBJ1-5; tentative D call: TRBD1 (5 bases). V lost 6 bases and J 5 bases, leaving 11 bases between the germline ends. This CDR3 spans 13 amino acids. Germline V gene sequence: CDR1 MNHEY, CDR2 SVGEGT. CDR3 loop: CASRYQGDQPQHF. Written as DNA, the CDR3 is TGTGCCAGCAGGTACCAGGGTGATCAGCCCCAGCATTTT.

This clonotype was counted many times. The chain has TRBV7-2 and TRBJ2-7; 10 bases line up with TRBD1. V was pared by 11 bases and J by 3 bases, with 10 bases of the junction left unmatched. CDR1 is SGHTA, CDR2 FQGNSA, per germline. The CDR3 contains 14 residues. CDR3 nucleotides: TGTGCCCGCCCGAAGACAGGGGGCGTCTACGAGCAGTACTTC. It specifies CARPKTGGVYEQYF. Using reference TRBV7-2 and TRBJ2-7 for the parts outside the CDR3, the full variable domain is GAGVSQSPSNKVTEKGKDVELRCDPISGHTALYWYRQSLGQGLEFLIYFQGNSAPDKSGLPSDRFSAERTGGSVSTLTIQRTQQEDSAVYLCARPKTGGVYEQYFGPGTRLTVT.

This clonotype was counted between two and nine times. This chain joins TRBV12-5 and TRBJ1-2; D unclear. Looked up from germline, CDR1 is LGHNT and CDR2 is FRNRAP. CDR3 length: 13 residues. The V and J ends lost 7 bases and 2 bases respectively, with 11 bases between them. CDR3 region: CASALDLNYGYTF. In DNA, the CDR3 is TGTGCTAGTGCCCTCGATCTAAACTATGGCTACACCTTC.